This TCR beta chain is from a study of blood T cells in healthy people across ages. Ranging in age from about 6 to 100, the donors were healthy Caucasian individuals from Russia. It was with a sample-barcoded 5' primer and a J-beta primer mix that a second PCR of roughly 7 to 12 cycles was run. Tags on each cDNA molecule came from a template-switch adaptor with 12 random nucleotides. TCRdb re-called the 5' RACE reads with MiXCR, one entry per CDR3 protein. The sample holds some 760,000 distinct CDR3 sequences; 25% are singletons and the top ten take under 9.5%. V lost 1 base to trimming and J lost 2 bases; unmatched junction nucleotides: 9. This CDR3 has 17 amino acids. The germline V gene encodes CDR1 SQVTM and CDR2 ANQGSEA. These data were also reused for a study on T cells of mothers and their children. That investigation notes: The extracted RNA was employed in its entirety for cDNA synthesis, at roughly 1.5 ug per 15 ul. Per child, roughly 3.1 million TCR beta CDR3 reads were obtained, against over 10 million per mother.

Sequenced sample: blood. The clonotype originates from a boy aged 10-17 years in good health. V usage is TRBV29-1 and J usage is TRBJ2-1; 9 positions match TRBD2. The CDR3 region has the DNA TGCAGCGTTGAAGGGCTGGGCGGGAGGGCCACCTACAATGAGCAGTTCTTC. It specifies CSVEGLGGRATYNEQFF.